Following are 11 T cell receptor beta chains from one sample sequenced in a study of T cells in Graves' hyperthyroidism and ophthalmopathy. RNA transcripts served as the template for amplifying TCR beta CDR3 regions. The TCR CDR3 was amplified in a first-round RT-PCR using the HTBI primer set. TCRdb reprocessed the multiplex PCR reads via MiXCR and lists one record per CDR3 protein. This table holds 200,000 to 250,000 distinct CDR3 sequences, about 15% found once. The sequenced material came from blood. These receptors all stem from a woman aged 50 to 60 with Graves' hyperthyroidism.

V is TRBV12-3 or TRBV12-4 and J is TRBJ1-5; 10 nucleotides line up with TRBD1. The CDR3 extends over 14 amino acids. The V segment lost 5 bases and the J segment 5 bases; nucleotides outside the gene matches: 3. CDR3 nucleotide sequence: TGTGCCAGCAGTCAGGGACAGGGGTATCAGCCCCAGCATTTT. It translates to CASSQGQGYQPQHF.

The V call is TRBV20-1, the J call TRBJ2-7; 14 nucleotides match TRBD2. Per germline, CDR1 DFQATT and CDR2 SNEGSKA (reference sequence). The CDR3 covers 17 residues. V shed 3 bases, J shed 5 bases, and the junction held 12 bases outside the gene matches. The CDR3 reads CSASSEGTSGSGNEQYF. For the CDR3, the DNA is TGCAGTGCTAGCTCCGAAGGGACTAGCGGGAGTGGTAACGAGCAGTACTTC.

The chain has TRBV28 and TRBJ2-7; no clear D. V lost 10 bases, J lost 7 bases, and 14 bases lay in between. CDR3 length: 11 residues. Germline V gene lookup returns CDR1 MDHEN and CDR2 SYDVKM. CDR3 residues: CAIQKMGEQYF. In DNA form, the CDR3 reads TGTGCCATCCAGAAGATGGGAGAGCAGTACTTC. Variable domain in full (rest from reference TRBV28 and TRBJ2-7): DVKVTQSSRYLVKRTGEKVFLECVQDMDHENMFWYRQDPGLGLRLIYFSYDVKMKEKGDIPEGYSVSREKKERFSLILESASTNQTSMYLCAIQKMGEQYFGPGTRLTVT.

This clonotype showed up many times. This chain joins TRBV18 and TRBJ2-5, with 7 bases that match TRBD1. Unmatched junction bases numbered 8, after V lost 3 bases and J lost 7 bases. The CDR3 has 14 residues. Germline V CDR1 and CDR2: KGHSH, LQKENI. The CDR3 DNA reads TGTGCCAGCTCACCGGACAGGACCACGGGGACCCAGTACTTC. As protein: CASSPDRTTGTQYF. The complete variable domain, with remaining parts taken from reference TRBV18 and TRBJ2-5, reads NAGVMQNPRHLVRRRGQEARLRCSPMKGHSHVYWYRQLPEEGLKFMVYLQKENIIDESGMPKERFSAEFPKEGPSILRIQQVVRGDSAAYFCASSPDRTTGTQYFGPGTRLLVL.

This clonotype has ten or more counts. The rearrangement uses TRBV7-9 and TRBJ2-1, with TRBD1 identical over 10 bases. The CDR3 covers 12 residues. The ends lost 4 bases at V and 14 bases at J; junction bases unmatched: 5. From germline, CDR1 is SEHNR and CDR2 FQNEAQ (reference sequence). The CDR3 nucleotides are TGTGCCAGCAGCTCACCGGGACAGGGGAAGTTCTTC. This translates into CASSSPGQGKFF.

This clonotype was counted many times. The chain carries TRBV3-1 and TRBJ1-5; D ambiguous. The CDR3 length is 13 residues. Trimming removed 0 bases at V and 3 bases at J, with 3 bases between. From germline, CDR1 is LGHDT and CDR2 YNNKEL (reference sequence). CDR3 nucleotide sequence: TGTGCCAGCAGCCAAGAAATCAATCAGCCCCAGCATTTT. Its translation: CASSQEINQPQHF.

This clonotype has a count of ten or more. The rearrangement links TRBV24-1 to TRBJ2-1; 10 bases agree with TRBD1. This CDR3 has 15 amino acids. CDR1 and CDR2 from the germline V gene are KGHDR and SFDVKD. V was pared by 7 bases and J by 8 bases, with 10 bases of the junction left unmatched. CDR3 region: CATRGTGEPTDEQFF. CDR3 in DNA: TGTGCCACCAGGGGGACAGGGGAGCCAACGGATGAGCAGTTCTTC.

The table lists this clonotype with a few counts. The chain is built from TRBV18 and TRBJ1-5; no reliable D call. Trimming shortened V by 2 bases and J by 0 bases, and 14 bases separated the two germline ends. Germline loops: CDR1 KGHSH, CDR2 LQKENI. The CDR3 runs 17 residues. The CDR3 spells CASSPNQASYSNQPQHF. In DNA, the CDR3 is TGTGCCAGCTCACCAAATCAGGCGAGCTATAGCAATCAGCCCCAGCATTTT. Using reference TRBV18 and TRBJ1-5 for the parts outside the CDR3, the full variable domain is NAGVMQNPRHLVRRRGQEARLRCSPMKGHSHVYWYRQLPEEGLKFMVYLQKENIIDESGMPKERFSAEFPKEGPSILRIQQVVRGDSAAYFCASSPNQASYSNQPQHFGDGTRLSIL.

This clonotype has just a few counts. The chain has TRBV6-4 and TRBJ1-2, with D possibly being TRBD1 (5 bases). Trimming stripped 4 bases from V and 5 bases from J, with 20 bases between. Germline V gene data show CDR1 as MRHNA and CDR2 as SNTAGT. CDR3 length: 16 residues. CDR3 amino acids: CASSATGGSTIYGYTF. CDR3 coding DNA: TGTGCCAGCAGTGCAACAGGAGGGAGTACGATTTATGGCTACACCTTC.

The gene calls are TRBV5-6 and TRBJ2-5, with 8 bases fitting TRBD1. V shed 2 bases, J shed 5 bases, and the junction held 2 bases outside the gene matches. This CDR3 is built from 13 residues. Germline V gene lookup returns CDR1 SGHDT and CDR2 YYEEEE. CDR3 residues: CASSLRTGETQYF. The CDR3 DNA reads as TGTGCCAGCAGCTTAAGGACAGGGGAGACCCAGTACTTC.

This clonotype was seen only a few times. This chain joins TRBV14 and TRBJ2-1, with 7 bases matching TRBD2. V shed 1 base, J shed 0 bases, and the junction held 3 bases outside the gene matches. Germline V lookup: CDR1 SGHDN, CDR2 FVKESK. The CDR3 spans 16 residues. CDR3 amino acids: CASSQASGSSYNEQFF. DNA of the CDR3: TGTGCCAGCAGCCAAGCTAGCGGAAGCTCCTACAATGAGCAGTTCTTC.